The rows below give T cell receptor beta chains drawn from one sample of a study of CD8+CD57+ T cells in acquired aplastic anemia. In TCRdb, the reads were re-called with MiXCR into one record per CDR3 protein. The sample comprises around 180,000 distinct CDR3 sequences, approximately 48% of which are singletons, and under 15% rests with the top ten. Sample: sorted CD4+, CD8+, or CD8+CD57+ T cells (not recorded which) from PBMCs. These TCRs come from a human donor with aplastic anemia. Both conserved end residues are part of each CDR3. The D gene is left open where the match is weak. The size field is filled for only some rows; it gives once, few, many or a size class.

J gene,V gene,D gene,clone size,CDR3 protein,CDR3 DNA
TRBJ1-4,TRBV13,NA,NA,CASRLTGEEKLFF,TGTGCCAGCAGACTTACGGGGGAGGAAAAACTGTTTTTT
TRBJ2-7,TRBV2,TRBD1,NA,CASSAGTGHRQYF,TGTGCCAGCAGTGCCGGGACAGGGCATAGGCAGTACTTC
TRBJ2-2,TRBV7-8,TRBD1,NA,CASSYGTATGELFF,TGTGCCAGCAGCTACGGGACAGCCACCGGGGAGCTGTTTTTT
TRBJ1-6,TRBV2,NA,few,CASSEVANSPLHF,TGTGCCAGCAGTGAAGTAGCAAATTCACCCCTCCACTTT
TRBJ2-1,TRBV5-1,NA,many,CASSIGSWGEQFF,TGCGCCAGCAGCATAGGGTCATGGGGTGAGCAGTTCTTC
TRBJ2-5,TRBV6-6,TRBD1,NA,CASSTGGRETQYF,TGTGCCAGCAGCACAGGGGGACGGGAGACCCAGTACTTC
TRBJ1-5,TRBV24-1,TRBD1,NA,CATSDGGQPNQPRHF,TGTGCCACCAGTGACGGGGGACAGCCGAATCAGCCCCGGCATTTT
TRBJ2-6,TRBV2,NA,few,CASRSGANVLTF,TGTGCCAGCCGATCTGGGGCCAACGTCCTGACTTTC
TRBJ2-1,TRBV9,TRBD2,NA,CASSVGTSGSNEQFF,TGTGCCAGCAGCGTAGGTACTAGCGGGAGCAATGAGCAGTTCTTC
TRBJ2-2,TRBV11-2,TRBD1,NA,CASSQLTGATGDLFF,TGTGCCAGCAGCCAACTCACAGGGGCGACCGGGGATCTGTTTTTT